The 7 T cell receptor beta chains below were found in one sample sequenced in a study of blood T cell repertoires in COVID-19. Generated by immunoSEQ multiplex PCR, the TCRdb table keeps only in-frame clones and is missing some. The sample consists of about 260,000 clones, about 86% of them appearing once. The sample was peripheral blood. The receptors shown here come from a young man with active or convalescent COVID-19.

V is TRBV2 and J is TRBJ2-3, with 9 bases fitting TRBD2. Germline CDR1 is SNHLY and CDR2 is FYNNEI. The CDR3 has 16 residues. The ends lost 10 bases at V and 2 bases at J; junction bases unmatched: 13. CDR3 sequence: CATSFRAGGHTDTQYF. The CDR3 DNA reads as TGTGCCACCTCGTTCCGCGCGGGGGGGCACACAGATACGCAGTATTTT.

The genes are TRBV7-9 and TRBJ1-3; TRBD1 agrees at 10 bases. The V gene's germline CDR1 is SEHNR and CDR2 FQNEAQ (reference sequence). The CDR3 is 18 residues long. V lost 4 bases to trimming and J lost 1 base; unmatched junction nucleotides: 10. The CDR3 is CASSSDRGRLTSGNTIYF. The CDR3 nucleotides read TGTGCCAGCAGCTCCGACAGGGGGCGACTTACGTCTGGAAACACCATATATTTT.

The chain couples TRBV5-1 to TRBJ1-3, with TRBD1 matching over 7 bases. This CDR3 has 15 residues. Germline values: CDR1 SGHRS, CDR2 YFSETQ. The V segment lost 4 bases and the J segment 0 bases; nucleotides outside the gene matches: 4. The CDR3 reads CASSEGAGSGNTIYF. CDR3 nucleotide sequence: TGCGCCAGCAGCGAGGGGGCAGGCTCTGGAAACACCATATATTTT.

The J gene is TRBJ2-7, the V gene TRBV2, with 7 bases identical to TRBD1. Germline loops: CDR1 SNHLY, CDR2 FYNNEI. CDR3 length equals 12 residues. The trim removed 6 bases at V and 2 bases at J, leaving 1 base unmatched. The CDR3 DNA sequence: TGTGCCAGCAGGGACAGGACCTACGAGCAGTACTTC. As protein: CASRDRTYEQYF.

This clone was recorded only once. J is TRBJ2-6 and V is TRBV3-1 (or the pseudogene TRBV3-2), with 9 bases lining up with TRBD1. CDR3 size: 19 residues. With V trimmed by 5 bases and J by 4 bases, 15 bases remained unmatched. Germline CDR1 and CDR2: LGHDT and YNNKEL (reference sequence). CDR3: CASSYNMGQGPMGANVLTF. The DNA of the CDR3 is TGTGCCAGCAGCTACAATATGGGACAGGGACCGATGGGGGCCAACGTCCTGACTTTC.

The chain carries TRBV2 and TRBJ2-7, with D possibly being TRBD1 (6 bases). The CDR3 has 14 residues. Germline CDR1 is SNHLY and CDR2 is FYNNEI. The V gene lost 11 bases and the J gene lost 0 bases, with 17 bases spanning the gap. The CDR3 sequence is CALKRTESSYEQYF. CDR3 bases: TGTGCCTTAAAAAGGACAGAAAGCTCCTACGAGCAGTACTTC.

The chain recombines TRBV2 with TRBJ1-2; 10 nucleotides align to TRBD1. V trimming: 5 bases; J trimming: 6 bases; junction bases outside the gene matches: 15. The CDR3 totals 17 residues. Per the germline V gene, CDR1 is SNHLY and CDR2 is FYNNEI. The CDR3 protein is CASSSGGTGVSVHGYTF. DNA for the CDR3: TGTGCCAGCAGTTCGGGCGGGACAGGGGTTTCAGTACATGGCTACACCTTC.